The rows below give T cell receptor beta chains drawn from one sample of a study of blood T cells in healthy people across ages. TCRdb ran MiXCR on the 5' RACE reads and lists one entry per CDR3 protein. The sample lists about 780,000 distinct CDR3 sequences, about 47% seen once, with 18% in the top ten. Input material: blood. The receptors were sampled from a man older than 75 in good health. Each CDR3 is given with its conserved first and last residue. Fields, in order: V gene, D gene, clone size, J gene, CDR3 protein, CDR3 DNA. The D gene is left open where the match is weak. A clone size is listed for some rows: how often the clone was seen (once, few, many), or a class if it is expanded.

TRBV5-1,TRBD2,.,TRBJ2-3,CASSATSGASTDTQYF,TGCGCCAGCAGCGCAACTAGCGGGGCTAGCACAGATACGCAGTATTTT
TRBV18,.,.,TRBJ1-4,CASSPGAGSTNEKLFF,TGTGCCAGCTCACCAGGTGCGGGGTCAACTAATGAAAAACTGTTTTTT
TRBV5-1,.,few,TRBJ2-3,CASSLDGQADTQYF,TGCGCCAGCAGCTTGGATGGGCAGGCAGATACGCAGTATTTT
TRBV27,.,.,TRBJ1-1,CASSVWRWTEAFF,TGTGCCAGCAGTGTATGGCGGTGGACTGAAGCTTTCTTT
TRBV29-1,.,few,TRBJ2-7,CSVRGGEPAIHEQYF,TGCAGCGTCCGAGGGGGGGAACCTGCTATCCACGAGCAGTACTTC
TRBV29-1,.,few,TRBJ2-3,CSVEITGDTQYF,TGCAGCGTTGAAATAACTGGAGATACGCAGTATTTT
TRBV27,.,.,TRBJ2-3,CASSLTGSYTQYF,TGTGCCAGCAGTTTAACAGGGTCTTATACGCAGTATTTT
TRBV5-1,.,.,TRBJ2-7,CASSWSGTAYNEQYF,TGCGCCAGCAGCTGGTCCGGGACGGCCTACAATGAGCAGTACTTC
TRBV7-3,TRBD2,few,TRBJ2-1,CASSLDSGRASSNEQFF,TGTGCCAGCAGCTTGGATAGCGGGAGGGCCAGTAGTAATGAGCAGTTCTTC
TRBV9,TRBD1,.,TRBJ2-1,CASSVGTAFYNEQFF,TGTGCCAGCAGCGTCGGGACAGCCTTCTACAATGAGCAGTTCTTC
TRBV7-3,TRBD2,.,TRBJ2-1,CASSSRSGRSSYNEQFF,TGTGCCAGCAGCTCCCGTAGCGGGAGGAGCTCCTACAATGAGCAGTTCTTC
TRBV7-2,TRBD2,.,TRBJ2-7,CASSADSGSPYEQYF,TGTGCCAGCAGCGCCGATAGCGGGAGTCCCTACGAGCAGTACTTC
TRBV12-3/TRBV12-4,.,.,TRBJ1-2,CASSLEGPISSYGYTF,TGTGCCAGCAGTTTAGAAGGACCTATTTCTTCTTATGGCTACACCTTC
TRBV7-2,TRBD2,many,TRBJ2-1,CASNEAGRVNEQFF,TGTGCCAGCAACGAAGCGGGAAGAGTCAATGAGCAGTTCTTC
TRBV5-1,.,few,TRBJ1-2,CASSLDSPRDYGYTF,TGCGCCAGCAGCTTGGACAGTCCTCGAGACTATGGCTACACCTTC
TRBV10-3,TRBD2,few,TRBJ2-5,CAITPGGQETQYF,TGTGCCATCACTCCGGGGGGGCAAGAGACCCAGTACTTC
TRBV13,.,.,TRBJ2-5,CASSLDLWGEETQYF,TGTGCCAGCAGCTTGGATCTCTGGGGAGAAGAGACCCAGTACTTC
TRBV28,TRBD1,.,TRBJ1-2,CASSFAGQGVGNGYTF,TGTGCCAGCAGTTTCGCGGGACAGGGCGTCGGGAATGGCTACACCTTC
TRBV20-1,.,.,TRBJ1-2,CSARMPEGPYGYTF,TGCAGTGCCCGCATGCCGGAGGGCCCCTATGGCTACACCTTC
TRBV20-1,.,.,TRBJ2-3,CSATRPDTQYF,TGCAGTGCGACCAGACCAGATACGCAGTATTTT
TRBV12-3/TRBV12-4,TRBD2,.,TRBJ2-7,CASSLAGRARARNGYEQYF,TGTGCCAGCAGTTTAGCGGGGAGGGCCAGGGCGCGGAATGGGTACGAGCAGTACTTC
TRBV18,.,few,TRBJ2-6,CASSPRAEASGANVLTF,TGTGCCAGCTCACCCCGGGCAGAAGCCTCTGGGGCCAACGTCCTGACTTTC
TRBV2,.,.,TRBJ2-5,CASSHDRNQETQYF,TGTGCCAGCAGCCATGACAGAAACCAAGAGACCCAGTACTTC
TRBV20-1,.,.,TRBJ2-5,CSAYAGVVQETQYF,TGCAGTGCTTACGCAGGGGTAGTCCAAGAGACCCAGTACTTC
TRBV12-3/TRBV12-4,.,.,TRBJ2-7,CASRSAGRTYEQYF,TGTGCCAGCAGATCTGCGGGTAGAACCTACGAGCAGTACTTC
TRBV20-1,TRBD2,.,TRBJ2-7,CSARSQGGTSGSSEQYF,TGCAGTGCTAGGTCGCAGGGGGGGACTAGCGGTTCCAGCGAGCAGTACTTC
TRBV28,TRBD2,.,TRBJ2-7,CASSRTSRAYEQYF,TGTGCCAGCAGTAGGACTAGTAGGGCCTACGAGCAGTACTTC
TRBV5-1,TRBD2,.,TRBJ2-3,CASSPDRTSGADTQYF,TGCGCCAGCAGCCCGGACCGGACTAGCGGGGCCGATACGCAGTATTTT
TRBV2,TRBD2,few,TRBJ2-5,CASSAGGMEETQYF,TGTGCCAGCAGTGCGGGGGGGATGGAAGAGACCCAGTACTTC
TRBV20-1,.,many,TRBJ2-3,CSASPTATSTDTQYF,TGCAGTGCTAGTCCTACCGCTACTAGCACAGATACGCAGTATTTT
TRBV5-1,.,.,TRBJ1-1,CASSVASDTEAFF,TGCGCCAGCAGCGTGGCGTCCGACACTGAAGCTTTCTTT
TRBV7-9,TRBD2,.,TRBJ2-3,CASSPGSGRSDTQYF,TGTGCCAGCAGCCCCGGTAGCGGGAGGTCAGATACGCAGTATTTT
TRBV3-1,TRBD2,few,TRBJ2-7,CASSRLASNYEQYF,TGTGCCAGCAGCCGACTAGCGAGTAACTACGAGCAGTACTTC
TRBV3-1,.,.,TRBJ2-3,CASSQDPNYTQYF,TGTGCCAGCAGCCAAGACCCCAATTATACGCAGTATTTT
TRBV7-9,TRBD1,.,TRBJ2-5,CASSLRDRGRQYF,TGTGCCAGCAGCTTAAGGGACAGGGGGCGCCAGTACTTC
TRBV20-1,.,.,TRBJ2-3,CSAREAGTDTQYF,TGCAGTGCTAGAGAAGCGGGCACAGATACGCAGTATTTT
TRBV28,TRBD1,.,TRBJ1-4,CASSSHDRVREKLFF,TGTGCCAGCAGTTCCCACGACAGGGTCCGGGAAAAACTGTTTTTT
TRBV5-1,.,.,TRBJ1-2,CASSLSVLSGYTF,TGCGCCAGCAGCCTATCCGTACTCTCTGGCTACACCTTC
TRBV9,TRBD1,.,TRBJ1-4,CASSTGQASEKLFF,TGTGCCAGCAGCACAGGACAGGCGAGCGAAAAACTGTTTTTT
TRBV20-1,TRBD2,.,TRBJ2-4,CSAQGLAGVDKSIQYF,TGCAGTGCCCAGGGACTAGCGGGAGTCGACAAAAGCATTCAGTACTTC
TRBV2,.,.,TRBJ2-7,CASRYGQRGGYEQYF,TGTGCCAGCAGATATGGCCAACGTGGGGGCTACGAGCAGTACTTC
TRBV5-1,.,.,TRBJ2-3,CASSFQTRITDTQYF,TGCGCCAGCAGCTTCCAAACCAGAATCACAGATACGCAGTATTTT
TRBV7-3,.,few,TRBJ2-2,CASSFSLNTGELFF,TGTGCCAGCAGCTTTTCCTTAAACACCGGGGAGCTGTTTTTT
TRBV7-2,.,many,TRBJ2-4,CASSLAGYDIQYF,TGTGCCAGCAGCTTAGCAGGGTATGACATTCAGTACTTC
TRBV11-1,TRBD2,once,TRBJ2-5,CASRRTSGETQYF,TGTGCCAGCAGGCGAACTAGCGGGGAGACCCAGTACTTC